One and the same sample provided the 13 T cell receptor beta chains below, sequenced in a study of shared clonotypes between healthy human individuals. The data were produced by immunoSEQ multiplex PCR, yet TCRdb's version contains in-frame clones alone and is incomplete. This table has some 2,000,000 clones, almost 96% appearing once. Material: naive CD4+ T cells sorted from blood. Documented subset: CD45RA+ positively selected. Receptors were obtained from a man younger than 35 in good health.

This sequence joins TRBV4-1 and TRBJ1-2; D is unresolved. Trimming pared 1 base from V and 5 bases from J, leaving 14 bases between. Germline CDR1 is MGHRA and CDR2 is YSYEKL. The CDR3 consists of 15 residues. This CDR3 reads CASSQGDYGRYGYTF. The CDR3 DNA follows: TGCGCCAGCAGCCAAGGAGACTACGGGAGGTATGGCTACACCTTC.

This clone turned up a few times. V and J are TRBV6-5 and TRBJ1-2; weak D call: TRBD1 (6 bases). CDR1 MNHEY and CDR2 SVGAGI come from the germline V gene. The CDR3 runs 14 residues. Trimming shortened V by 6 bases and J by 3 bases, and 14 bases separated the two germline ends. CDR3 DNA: TGTGCCAGCAGCAGCCCCCCAGGGGACTATGGCTACACCTTC. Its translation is CASSSPPGDYGYTF.

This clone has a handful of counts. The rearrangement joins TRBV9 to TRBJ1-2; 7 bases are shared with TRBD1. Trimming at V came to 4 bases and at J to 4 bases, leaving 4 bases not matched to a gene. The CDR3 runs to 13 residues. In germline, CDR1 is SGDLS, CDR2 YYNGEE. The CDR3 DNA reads TGTGCCAGCAGCTCAGGGGGAGGCTATGGCTACACCTTC. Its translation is CASSSGGGYGYTF.

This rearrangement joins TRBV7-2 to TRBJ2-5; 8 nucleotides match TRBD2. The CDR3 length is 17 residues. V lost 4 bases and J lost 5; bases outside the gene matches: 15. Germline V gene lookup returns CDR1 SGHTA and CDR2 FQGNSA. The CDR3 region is CASSSNLRGRPWETQYF. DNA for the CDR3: TGTGCCAGCAGCTCAAACCTCCGCGGGAGGCCCTGGGAGACCCAGTACTTC.

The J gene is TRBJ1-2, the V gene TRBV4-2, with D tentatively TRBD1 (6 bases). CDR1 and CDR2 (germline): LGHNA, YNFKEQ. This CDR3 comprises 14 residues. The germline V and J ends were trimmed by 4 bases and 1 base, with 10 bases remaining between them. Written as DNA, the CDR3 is TGTGCCAGCAGCCTTGACAGGCTTAACTATGGCTACACCTTC. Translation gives CASSLDRLNYGYTF.

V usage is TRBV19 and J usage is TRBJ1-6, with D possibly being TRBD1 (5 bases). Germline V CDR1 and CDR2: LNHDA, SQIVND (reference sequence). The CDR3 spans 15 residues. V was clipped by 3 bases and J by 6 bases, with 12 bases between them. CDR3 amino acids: CASSMVRDGNSPLHF. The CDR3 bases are TGTGCCAGTAGTATGGTCAGGGATGGTAATTCACCCCTCCACTTT.

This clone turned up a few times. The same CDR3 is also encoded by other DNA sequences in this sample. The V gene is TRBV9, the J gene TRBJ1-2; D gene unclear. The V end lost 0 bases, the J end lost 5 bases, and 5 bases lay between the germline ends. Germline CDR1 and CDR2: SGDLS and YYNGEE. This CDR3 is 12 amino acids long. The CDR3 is CASSVGPYGYTF. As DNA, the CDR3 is TGTGCCAGCAGCGTAGGACCGTATGGCTACACCTTC.

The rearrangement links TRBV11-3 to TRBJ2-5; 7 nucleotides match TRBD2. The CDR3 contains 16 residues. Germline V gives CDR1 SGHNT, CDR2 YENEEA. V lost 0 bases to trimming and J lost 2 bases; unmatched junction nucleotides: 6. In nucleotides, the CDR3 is TGTGCCAGCAGCTTAGACACTACTAGCGTACAAGAGACCCAGTACTTC. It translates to CASSLDTTSVQETQYF.

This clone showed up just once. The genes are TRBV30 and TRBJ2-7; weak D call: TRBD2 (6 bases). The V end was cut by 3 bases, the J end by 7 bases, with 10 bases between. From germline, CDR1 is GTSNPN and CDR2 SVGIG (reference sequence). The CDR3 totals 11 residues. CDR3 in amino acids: CAWRGDWEQYF. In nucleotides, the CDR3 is TGTGCCTGGAGGGGGGACTGGGAGCAGTACTTC.

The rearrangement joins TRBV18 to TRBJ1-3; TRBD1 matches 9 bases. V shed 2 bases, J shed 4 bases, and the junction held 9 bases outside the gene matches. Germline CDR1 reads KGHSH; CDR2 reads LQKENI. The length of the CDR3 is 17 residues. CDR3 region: CASSPGVQGAEGNTIYF. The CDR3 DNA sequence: TGTGCCAGCTCACCAGGCGTACAGGGGGCCGAGGGAAACACCATATATTTT. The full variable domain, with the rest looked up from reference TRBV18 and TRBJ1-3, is NAGVMQNPRHLVRRRGQEARLRCSPMKGHSHVYWYRQLPEEGLKFMVYLQKENIIDESGMPKERFSAEFPKEGPSILRIQQVVRGDSAAYFCASSPGVQGAEGNTIYFGEGSWLTVV.

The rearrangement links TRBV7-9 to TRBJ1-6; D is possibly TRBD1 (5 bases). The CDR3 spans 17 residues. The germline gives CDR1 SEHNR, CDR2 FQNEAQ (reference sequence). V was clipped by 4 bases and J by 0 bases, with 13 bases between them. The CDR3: CASSSEQAYSYNSPLHF. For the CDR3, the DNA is TGTGCCAGCAGCTCGGAACAGGCTTACTCCTATAATTCACCCCTCCACTTT.

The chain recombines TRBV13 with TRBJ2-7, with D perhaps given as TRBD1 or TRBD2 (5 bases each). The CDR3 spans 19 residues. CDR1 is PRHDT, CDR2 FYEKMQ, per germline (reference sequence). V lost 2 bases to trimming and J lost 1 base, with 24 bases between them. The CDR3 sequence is CASSLRGPAGSVGSYEQYF. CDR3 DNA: TGTGCCAGCAGCTTACGGGGCCCGGCGGGCTCGGTAGGTTCCTACGAGCAGTACTTC.

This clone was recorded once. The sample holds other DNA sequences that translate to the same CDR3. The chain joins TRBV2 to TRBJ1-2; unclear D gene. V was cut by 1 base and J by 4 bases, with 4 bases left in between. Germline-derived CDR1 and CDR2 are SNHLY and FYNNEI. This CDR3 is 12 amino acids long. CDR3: CASSEVSYGYTF. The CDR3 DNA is TGTGCCAGCAGTGAAGTTTCCTATGGCTACACCTTC.